The source of this TCR beta chain is a study of response to subunit inactivated influenza vaccine. Whole-study findings and limits: There was a suggestion from the authors that each seasonal influenza vaccination recruits few new T cells.

From the RT-PCR reads, TCRdb called clonotypes with MiXCR, one entry per CDR3 protein. The profile covers hundreds of thousands of distinct CDR3 sequences, with approximately 17% appearing a single time and under 13% taken by the ten largest. A note on this clonotype: Its antigen is unknown.

CDR3 length: 15 amino acids. Trimming took 0 bases from V and 1 from J; bases not matched to a gene: 5. CDR1 and CDR2 from the germline V gene are DFQATT and SNEGSKA (reference sequence). The receptor's source is a man aged 50 to 60 who received an inactivated influenza vaccine. This rearrangement joins TRBV20-1 to TRBJ1-1; 7 bases line up with TRBD1. This specimen was PBMCs from blood, taken roughly 5 days after vaccination. CDR3 bases: TGCAGTGCTAGAGACCCGGGACAGTCGAACACTGAAGCTTTCTTT. Translation: CSARDPGQSNTEAFF.